The clone carrying this T cell receptor beta chain was picked up a small number of times. Its antigen is undetermined. This entry is derived from a study of blood T cells in healthy people across ages. Findings of the study overall: A greater number of naive CD4+ cells and higher diversity distinguished long-lived donors from aged donors. Unsorted PBMC material precluded a definitive naive versus antigen-experienced comparison.

Sample-barcoded 5' priming and a J-beta primer mix drove a second PCR of roughly 6 to 12 cycles. Unique molecular identifiers of 12 random nucleotides labeled each cDNA. The yield of each sample was at least 2.5 million CDR3-containing paired-end reads. TCRdb recomputed calls from the 5' RACE reads with MiXCR, one row per CDR3 protein. The data show 1.5 million or so distinct CDR3 sequences, less than 45% seen once. Germline values: CDR1 SGDLS, CDR2 YYNGEE. The CDR3 extends over 14 amino acids. Between the trimmed V and J ends, which lost 0 bases and 5 bases, there was a span of 11 bases. The sequence derives from a young woman in good health. The sample consisted of blood. V is TRBV9 and J is TRBJ1-1; a weak D match, TRBD1 (6 bases). CDR3 DNA: TGTGCCAGCAGCGTAGAGGGCAGGGGAACTGAAGCTTTCTTT. Protein: CASSVEGRGTEAFF. The whole variable domain, remainder taken from reference TRBV9 and TRBJ1-1, is DSGVTQTPKHLITATGQRVTLRCSPRSGDLSVYWYQQSLDQGLQFLIQYYNGEERAKGNILERFSAQQFPDLHSELNLSSLELGDSALYFCASSVEGRGTEAFFGQGTRLTVV.